The 30 T cell receptor beta chains given below trace back to one sample, sequenced in a study of chemoradiotherapy in HPV16-positive cancers. Data came from immunoSEQ multiplex PCR; TCRdb stores just in-frame clones and leaves some out. The data hold more than 10,000 clones, with 60% to 85% observed a single time. Collection of the sample occurred from a patient who underwent chemoradiotherapy. These receptors came from a human donor with HPV-associated anogenital cancer.

The table lists this clone with a few counts. The chain recombines TRBV7-9 with TRBJ1-6, with 9 bases aligning to TRBD1. This CDR3 has 18 residues. Per the germline V gene, CDR1 is SEHNR and CDR2 is FQNEAQ (reference sequence). V was clipped by 5 bases and J by 1 base; unmatched bases: 9. In nucleotides, the CDR3 is TGTGCCAGCAGCCAACTAAGGACAGGGGCTTCCTATAATTCACCCCTCCACTTT. Encoded protein: CASSQLRTGASYNSPLHF.

The J gene is TRBJ2-5, the V gene TRBV6-1; D perhaps matches TRBD2 (6 bases). CDR3 size: 13 residues. Between the trimmed V and J ends, which lost 11 bases and 5 bases, there was a span of 18 bases. The germline gives CDR1 MNHNS, CDR2 SASEGT. The CDR3 sequence is CAAAPGEWETQYF. Written as DNA, the CDR3 is TGTGCCGCTGCGCCGGGGGAGTGGGAGACCCAGTACTTC.

The chain links TRBV9 to TRBJ2-5; 11 bases map to TRBD2. The CDR3 runs 16 residues. V shed 5 bases and J 4 bases; nucleotides not matched to a gene: 10. Germline lookup yields CDR1 SGDLS and CDR2 YYNGEE. This CDR3 reads CASSSGGGGFGETQYF. CDR3 coding DNA: TGTGCCAGCAGTAGCGGGGGGGGAGGTTTTGGAGAGACCCAGTACTTC. The variable domain in full, completed from reference TRBV9 and TRBJ2-5, reads DSGVTQTPKHLITATGQRVTLRCSPRSGDLSVYWYQQSLDQGLQFLIQYYNGEERAKGNILERFSAQQFPDLHSELNLSSLELGDSALYFCASSSGGGGFGETQYFGPGTRLLVL.

This chain joins TRBV6-1 and TRBJ1-5, with a tentative D call TRBD1 (6 bases). V gave up 8 bases and J gave up 3 bases, with 17 bases separating them. This CDR3 has 15 amino acids. From germline, CDR1 is MNHNS and CDR2 SASEGT. Written as DNA, the CDR3 is TGTGCCAGCGCCCCCACCTGGGACAACAATCAGCCCCAGCATTTT. It yields the protein CASAPTWDNNQPQHF.

The V call is TRBV23-1, the J call TRBJ1-1; weak D call: TRBD1 (5 bases). TRBV23-1 is recorded as an ORF, its role being uncertain. The CDR3 has 15 residues. The germline V and J ends were trimmed by 3 bases and 4 bases, with 15 bases remaining between them. For the CDR3, the DNA is TGCGCCAGCAGTCAGGCAGGGAAGTATGGCACTGAAGCTTTCTTT. Translation gives CASSQAGKYGTEAFF.

This clone appeared once. V and J are TRBV18 and TRBJ1-4, with D hard to call. V lost 1 base and J 6 bases, leaving 6 bases between the germline ends. From germline, CDR1 is KGHSH and CDR2 LQKENI. The CDR3 is 13 amino acids. The CDR3 DNA sequence: TGTGCCAGCTCACCACGGCAGGATGAAAAACTGTTTTTT. Translated: CASSPRQDEKLFF.

This clone occurred a few times. The chain recombines TRBV6-1 with TRBJ1-1; no clear D. The CDR3 is 12 residues long. The V gene lost 0 bases and the J gene lost 7 bases, with 6 bases spanning the gap. CDR1 and CDR2 from the germline V gene are MNHNS and SASEGT. The CDR3 here is CASSEARSEAFF. In DNA, the CDR3 is TGTGCCAGCAGTGAAGCGCGGAGTGAAGCTTTCTTT.

The rearrangement joins TRBV4-2 to TRBJ2-5, with D unresolved. V was pared by 0 bases and J by 5 bases, with 4 bases between. The CDR3 spans 12 residues. CDR1 is LGHNA, CDR2 YNFKEQ, per germline. The CDR3 DNA reads TGTGCCAGCAGCCAAGATGAGGAGACCCAGTACTTC. This translates into CASSQDEETQYF.

The V gene is TRBV7-2, the J gene TRBJ1-5; D gene uncertain. Per the germline V gene, CDR1 is SGHTA and CDR2 is FQGNSA. The ends were cut back, 1 base at V and 6 bases at J, with 7 bases in the middle. This CDR3 is built from 13 residues. CDR3 sequence: CASSLGDGQPQHF. As DNA, the CDR3 is TGTGCCAGCAGCTTAGGGGATGGTCAGCCCCAGCATTTT.

J is TRBJ1-4 and V is TRBV7-2; D may be TRBD1 (6 bases). The V end was cut by 3 bases, the J end by 6 bases, with 14 bases between. CDR1 SGHTA and CDR2 FQGNSA come from the germline V gene. The CDR3 extends over 15 amino acids. The DNA of the CDR3 is TGTGCCAGCAGCTTCGGCAGGGGTATCGATGAAAAACTGTTTTTT. Protein product: CASSFGRGIDEKLFF.

This chain links TRBV6-5 with TRBJ1-4; possibly TRBD1 for D (5 bases). This CDR3 contains 14 residues. V lost 7 bases to trimming and J lost 0 bases, with 9 bases between them. Germline CDR1 reads MNHEY; CDR2 reads SVGAGI. The CDR3 is CASMDNPTNEKLFF. The CDR3, as DNA: TGTGCCAGCATGGACAATCCAACTAATGAAAAACTGTTTTTT.

This chain uses TRBV4-2 with TRBJ1-5, with a weak D call TRBD1 (5 bases). This CDR3 region has 16 residues. CDR1 is LGHNA, CDR2 YNFKEQ, per germline. Trimming took off 0 bases at V and 1 base at J, with 10 bases between the two ends. This CDR3 is CASSQDSPGSNQPQHF. The CDR3, as DNA: TGTGCCAGCAGCCAAGATTCCCCAGGGAGCAATCAGCCCCAGCATTTT.

The chain recombines TRBV6-6 with TRBJ1-1; D possibly corresponds to TRBD1 (5 bases). The germline V and J ends were trimmed by 7 bases and 4 bases, with 16 bases remaining between them. CDR1 and CDR2 (germline): MNHNY, SVGAGI (reference sequence). This CDR3 region has 14 residues. CDR3 bases: TGTGCCAGCAAACACCCCCAGGGCATCACTGAAGCTTTCTTT. It encodes CASKHPQGITEAFF.

The V call is TRBV30, the J call TRBJ1-1; the D is unclear. V lost 1 base, J lost 1 base, and 7 bases lay in between. Germline CDR1 reads GTSNPN; CDR2 reads SVGIG (reference sequence). The CDR3 is 13 residues long. This CDR3 is CAWSETGNTEAFF. DNA of the CDR3: TGTGCCTGGAGTGAGACGGGGAACACTGAAGCTTTCTTT.

This rearrangement joins TRBV4-1 to TRBJ2-7, with D possibly matching TRBD2 (5 bases). The CDR3 covers 15 residues. The germline gives CDR1 MGHRA, CDR2 YSYEKL. With 1 base removed from V and 3 bases from J, the gap between germline ends came to 13 bases. The CDR3 spells CASSQGERILYEQYF. The CDR3 region has the DNA TGCGCCAGCAGCCAAGGGGAGCGGATACTCTACGAGCAGTACTTC.

This rearrangement joins TRBV27 to TRBJ1-2; 10 bases map to TRBD1. The CDR3 totals 15 residues. Trimming removed 4 bases from V and 4 bases from J; junction bases left unmatched: 6. Germline V gives CDR1 MNHEY, CDR2 SMNVEV (reference sequence). The CDR3 is CASSSGTGAGYGYTF. The CDR3, as DNA: TGTGCCAGCAGTTCCGGGACAGGGGCTGGCTATGGCTACACCTTC.

The chain uses TRBV19 and TRBJ2-3, with TRBD2 matching over 7 bases. V gave up 7 bases and J gave up 3 bases; unmatched junction bases: 1. The CDR3 loop spans 12 amino acids. The V gene's germline CDR1 is LNHDA and CDR2 SQIVND (reference sequence). The CDR3 coding sequence is TGTGCCAGTAACGGGAGGACAGATACGCAGTATTTT. Translated, it gives CASNGRTDTQYF.

This clone was detected once. The rearrangement links TRBV27 to TRBJ1-5; D is uncertain. Germline V CDR1 and CDR2: MNHEY, SMNVEV (reference sequence). Trimming stripped 5 bases from V and 9 bases from J, with 14 bases between. This CDR3 is 13 amino acids long. DNA for the CDR3: TGTGCCAGCAGTCCCCCCACGGGGTGGCCCCAGCATTTT. It yields the protein CASSPPTGWPQHF.

This chain joins TRBV4-1 and TRBJ1-2; D gene ambiguous. V lost 7 bases and J 4 bases, leaving 7 bases between the germline ends. The CDR3 is 11 residues long. Germline V gene sequence: CDR1 MGHRA, CDR2 YSYEKL. The CDR3 protein is CASTGGYGYTF. DNA for the CDR3: TGCGCCAGCACCGGAGGCTATGGCTACACCTTC.

The chain couples TRBV11-3 to TRBJ2-3; 11 bases match TRBD2. The V and J ends lost 2 bases and 5 bases, in that order; junction bases with no gene match: 3. The CDR3 has 15 amino acids. The germline gives CDR1 SGHNT, CDR2 YENEEA. CDR3 in DNA: TGTGCCAGCAGCTTAAGTAGCGGGGGGGGAGATACGCAGTATTTT. Translation gives CASSLSSGGGDTQYF.

The genes are TRBV19 and TRBJ2-3; TRBD1 agrees at 9 bases. From germline, CDR1 is LNHDA and CDR2 SQIVND (reference sequence). This CDR3 contains 15 residues. The ends lost 1 base at V and 3 bases at J; junction bases unmatched: 2. For the CDR3, the DNA is TGTGCCAGTAGTATAGGGGACAGGGTTACAGATACGCAGTATTTT. As protein: CASSIGDRVTDTQYF.

The rearrangement joins TRBV19 to TRBJ1-1; D gene unclear. This CDR3 has 11 amino acids. The V gene's germline CDR1 is LNHDA and CDR2 SQIVND (reference sequence). V lost 0 bases and J lost 8, with 4 bases in between. The CDR3 sequence is CASSIELEAFF. CDR3 sequence (DNA): TGTGCCAGTAGTATAGAGTTGGAAGCTTTCTTT.

The CDR3 coding sequence is TGTGCCAGCCAAGTCCGACAGACCAACACCGGGGAGCTGTTTTTT. Encoded protein: CASQVRQTNTGELFF. The V gene is TRBV27, the J gene TRBJ2-2; D might be TRBD1 (5 bases). V was pared by 8 bases and J by 2 bases, with 15 bases between. Germline lookup yields CDR1 MNHEY and CDR2 SMNVEV (reference sequence). The CDR3 covers 15 residues.

The chain recombines TRBV10-3 with TRBJ1-4, with 8 bases lining up with TRBD1. Germline V gene data show CDR1 as ENHRY and CDR2 as SYGVKD. The V and J ends lost 6 bases and 7 bases, in that order; junction bases with no gene match: 4. The CDR3 is 13 amino acids. The DNA of the CDR3 is TGTGCCATCAGGGACAGGGCCGCTGAAAAACTGTTTTTT. This sequence encodes CAIRDRAAEKLFF.

This chain connects TRBV2 to TRBJ1-2, with a tentative D call TRBD1 (6 bases). This CDR3 comprises 15 residues. Germline V CDR1 and CDR2: SNHLY, FYNNEI. Deletions cut 6 bases from V and 1 base from J, with 15 bases between. CDR3 bases: TGTGCCAGCAGATACGACAGAGGGGGTAACTATGGCTACACCTTC. This codes for CASRYDRGGNYGYTF.

The V gene is TRBV2, the J gene TRBJ2-5; D not resolved. Deletions cut 3 bases from V and 4 bases from J, with 3 bases between. The CDR3 is 11 residues long. Germline V gene lookup returns CDR1 SNHLY and CDR2 FYNNEI. CDR3 sequence reads: CASSDSETQYF. CDR3 coding DNA: TGTGCCAGCAGTGACTCAGAGACCCAGTACTTC. The variable domain in full, completed from reference TRBV2 and TRBJ2-5, reads EPEVTQTPSHQVTQMGQEVILRCVPISNHLYFYWYRQILGQKVEFLVSFYNNEISEKSEIFDDQFSVERPDGSNFTLKIRSTKLEDSAMYFCASSDSETQYFGPGTRLLVL.

In its sample, this clone was seen once. The chain has TRBV10-3 and TRBJ1-4; no definite D call. CDR3 length: 12 amino acids. Germline CDR1 ENHRY, CDR2 SYGVKD. With 4 bases removed from V and 0 bases from J, the gap between germline ends came to 0 bases. In nucleotides, the CDR3 is TGTGCCATCAGTGCAACTAATGAAAAACTGTTTTTT. It translates to CAISATNEKLFF.

In this sample, this clone turned up a few times. V gene TRBV7-9 combines with J gene TRBJ1-6; D unclear. This CDR3 has 15 residues. In germline, CDR1 is SEHNR, CDR2 FQNEAQ (reference sequence). Trimming left V 7 bases short and J 6 bases short, with 16 bases between. The CDR3 bases are TGTGCCAGCACACCTACGGCCGACCGTAATTCACCCCTCCACTTT. Residues: CASTPTADRNSPLHF.

This chain uses TRBV15 with TRBJ2-1; 8 positions match TRBD2. This CDR3 is built from 14 residues. Germline CDR1 reads LNHNV; CDR2 reads YYDKDF (reference sequence). Trimming removed 8 bases from V and 8 bases from J; junction bases left unmatched: 11. CDR3: CATLAGGPSDEQFF. Here the CDR3 DNA reads TGTGCCACCCTTGCGGGGGGCCCAAGCGATGAGCAGTTCTTC.

This clone was seen more than once but under ten times. The chain links TRBV7-9 to TRBJ2-7; D remains unclear. Germline V gene sequence: CDR1 SEHNR, CDR2 FQNEAQ (reference sequence). The CDR3 runs 11 residues. Between the trimmed V and J ends, which lost 4 bases and 3 bases, there was a span of 4 bases. Here the CDR3 reads CASSYDYEQYF. The DNA of the CDR3 is TGTGCCAGCAGCTACGACTACGAGCAGTACTTC.